These T cell receptor beta chains were read from a single sample in a study of control samples from healthy donors and cancer patients. Sequencing used immunoSEQ multiplex PCR; TCRdb keeps in-frame clones, though not all of them. Among 200,000 or so clones listed, roughly 94% were seen once. The sequencing input was blood. The receptor set was obtained from a man aged 50 to 59 in good health. CDR3s include the opening cysteine and the closing phenylalanine or tryptophan. The D gene is left open where the match is weak. Some rows mark clone size as missing; the rest say once, few, many or name a class of expanded clone.

>TRBV3-1/TRBV3-2|TRBJ2-3|.|few
CASSRGTDTQYF
TGTGCCAGCAGCCGGGGAACAGATACGCAGTATTTT
>TRBV6-2/TRBV6-3|TRBJ1-5|.|.
CASSYTNQPQHF
TGTGCCAGCAGTTACACCAATCAGCCCCAGCATTTT
>TRBV7-2|TRBJ1-6|TRBD1|.
CASSSWDSSNSPLHF
TGTGCCAGCAGCTCCTGGGACAGTTCAAATTCACCCCTCCACTTT
>TRBV25-1|TRBJ1-1|.|.
CASTGNTEAFF
TGTGCCAGCACAGGGAACACTGAAGCTTTCTTT
>TRBV4-1|TRBJ1-2|.|.
CASSQDASTGPTYGYTF
TGCGCCAGCAGCCAAGATGCCTCGACTGGGCCAACTTATGGCTACACCTTC
>TRBV18|TRBJ1-4|TRBD1|few
CASSPGQGEKLFF
TGTGCCAGCTCACCCGGACAGGGAGAAAAACTGTTTTTT
>TRBV5-1|TRBJ1-3|.|.
CASSPTVPSGNTIYF
TGCGCCAGCAGCCCGACAGTCCCCTCTGGAAACACCATATATTTT
>TRBV4-2|TRBJ1-6|TRBD1|.
CASSPVGGRGLVDNSPLHF
TGTGCCAGCAGCCCGGTAGGAGGGAGGGGGCTAGTAGATAATTCACCCCTCCACTTT
>TRBV6-5|TRBJ1-1|TRBD1|.
CASRPEGAGSAEAFF
TGTGCCAGCAGACCTGAGGGGGCCGGGAGCGCTGAAGCTTTCTTT
>TRBV5-1|TRBJ2-7|.|.
CASSLDRSQYEQYF
TGCGCCAGCAGCTTAGACAGGAGCCAGTACGAGCAGTACTTC
>TRBV25-1|TRBJ2-3|TRBD1|once
CASRPTGQATDTQYF
TGTGCCAGCAGACCTACCGGACAGGCCACAGATACGCAGTATTTT
>TRBV28|TRBJ1-1|TRBD1|.
CASSSDRERTEAFF
TGTGCCAGCAGTTCGGACAGGGAACGGACTGAAGCTTTCTTT
>TRBV5-4|TRBJ1-2|.|.
CASSLAREGGYTF
TGTGCCAGCAGCTTGGCTCGGGAGGGTGGCTACACCTTC
>TRBV19|TRBJ1-6|.|.
CASSIEGASGSPLHF
TGTGCCAGTAGTATAGAGGGGGCGTCTGGTTCACCCCTCCACTTT
>TRBV11-2|TRBJ1-2|TRBD1|.
CASSSTGFYGYTF
TGTGCCAGCAGCTCGACAGGGTTCTATGGCTACACCTTC
>TRBV19|TRBJ1-4|.|once
CASSHDPEEKLFF
TGTGCCAGTAGTCACGACCCGGAGGAAAAACTGTTTTTT
>TRBV5-4|TRBJ1-2|.|.
CASFGGEGGYTF
TGTGCCAGCTTCGGCGGGGAAGGTGGCTACACCTTC
>TRBV19|TRBJ1-6|.|.
CASNQFHSPLHF
TGTGCCAGCAACCAATTCCATTCACCCCTCCACTTT
>TRBV10-3|TRBJ2-2|TRBD2|.
CAISESLTPTSGGRSRPGELFF
TGTGCCATCAGTGAGTCCCTGACCCCGACTAGCGGGGGGAGAAGTAGGCCCGGGGAGCTGTTTTTT
>TRBV6-2/TRBV6-3|TRBJ1-6|.|.
CASSSTSGSYNSPLHF
TGTGCCAGCAGTTCGACGTCTGGGTCTTATAATTCACCCCTCCACTTT
>TRBV28|TRBJ2-3|.|.
CAILEGGRTDTQYF
TGTGCCATCCTAGAGGGGGGGCGCACAGATACGCAGTATTTT
>TRBV5-1|TRBJ1-5|.|.
CASSLGGGADQPQHF
TGCGCCAGCAGCTTGGGGGGGGGCGCAGATCAGCCCCAGCATTTT
>TRBV6-5|TRBJ1-6|TRBD1|.
CASSYSRQGDSPLHF
TGTGCCAGCAGTTACTCTCGGCAGGGGGATTCACCCCTCCACTTT
>TRBV5-1|TRBJ1-3|.|.
CASSFYGQDTGNTIYF
TGCGCCAGCAGCTTCTACGGACAAGACACTGGAAACACCATATATTTT
>TRBV6-5|TRBJ1-4|.|.
CASNRGGQFHEKLFF
TGTGCCAGCAATCGCGGGGGACAATTTCACGAAAAACTGTTTTTT
>TRBV28|TRBJ2-1|.|.
CASSFQAFASNEQFF
TGTGCCAGCAGTTTTCAAGCTTTCGCATCCAATGAGCAGTTCTTC
>TRBV9|TRBJ1-6|.|.
CASSGPSSYNSPLHF
TGTGCCAGCAGCGGACCGAGCTCCTATAATTCACCCCTCCACTTT
>TRBV19|TRBJ1-5|.|.
CASKNTALGQPQHF
TGTGCCAGTAAGAACACAGCACTGGGACAGCCCCAGCATTTT
>TRBV20-1|TRBJ1-2|TRBD1|.
CSASRGQVVDGYTF
TGCAGTGCTAGTCGGGGACAGGTCGTCGATGGCTACACCTTC
>TRBV19|TRBJ2-2|.|.
CASSMTTPGELFF
TGTGCCAGTAGTATGACCACCCCCGGGGAGCTGTTTTTT
>TRBV5-4|TRBJ2-3|.|.
CASSTQFISGNTDTQYF
TGTGCCAGCAGCACGCAGTTTATATCTGGAAACACAGATACGCAGTATTTT
>TRBV30|TRBJ2-6|.|.
CAWSVGQGSANVLTF
TGTGCCTGGAGTGTAGGCCAGGGTTCGGCCAACGTCCTGACTTTC
>TRBV19|TRBJ2-1|TRBD1|.
CASSTGQGTLNEQFF
TGTGCCAGTAGTACGGGACAGGGGACGCTCAATGAGCAGTTCTTC
>TRBV9|TRBJ2-1|.|.
CASSDGYDKSSYNEQFF
TGTGCCAGCAGCGACGGTTACGATAAGAGCTCCTACAATGAGCAGTTCTTC
>TRBV5-1|TRBJ1-4|.|.
CASRPRGVIGEKLFF
TGCGCCAGCAGGCCGAGAGGGGTCATAGGTGAAAAACTGTTTTTT